This T cell receptor beta chain is drawn from a study of blood T cells in healthy people across ages. Using a J-beta primer mix together with a sample-barcoded 5' primer, a second PCR was run for 7 to 11 cycles. TCRdb redid the calling of the 5' RACE reads with MiXCR, one entry per CDR3 protein. The table has a few hundred thousand distinct CDR3 sequences, about half seen once; the top ten hold about 54%. About this clonotype: Its antigen is not known.

Study results and caveats: Roughly linearly, TCR beta diversity per million T cells fell as age increased. It was found that TCR beta diversity correlated strongly with the percentage of naive T cells.

Each donor was a healthy Caucasian individual from Russia, aged roughly 6 to 95. Each sample yielded at least 5 micrograms of PBMC total RNA. The clonotype originates from a man between 60 and 70 years old in good health. The sequenced sample was blood.

CDR3 loop: CASSHPDRLNGYTF. The CDR3, as DNA: TGTGCCAGCAGCCACCCCGACAGGTTGAATGGCTACACCTTC. The V and J genes are TRBV3-1 and TRBJ1-2; D may be TRBD1 (6 bases). The germline CDR1 and CDR2 sequences are LGHDT and YNNKEL (reference sequence). Trimming pared 3 bases from V and 6 bases from J, leaving 14 bases between. CDR3 length: 14 amino acids.